This T cell receptor beta chain derives from a study of blood T cell repertoires in COVID-19. Data came from immunoSEQ multiplex PCR; TCRdb stores just in-frame clones and leaves some out. The profile shows fewer than 200,000 clones, less than 85% of them singletons. Cohort assignment relied on participant-reported clinical history. Germline V gives CDR1 MRHNA, CDR2 SNTAGT. The CDR3 runs to 16 residues. The trim removed 7 bases at V and 6 bases at J, leaving 15 bases unmatched. The specimen sequenced was PBMCs or T cells enriched from blood (not recorded which). The receptor comes from a woman between 45 and 65 years old who had recovered from COVID-19. The chain links TRBV6-4 to TRBJ1-5; 7 bases are a match to TRBD1. CDR3 in amino acids: CASIEEPRGRGQPQHF. CDR3 coding DNA: TGTGCCAGCATCGAAGAACCCAGGGGGAGAGGTCAGCCCCAGCATTTT.